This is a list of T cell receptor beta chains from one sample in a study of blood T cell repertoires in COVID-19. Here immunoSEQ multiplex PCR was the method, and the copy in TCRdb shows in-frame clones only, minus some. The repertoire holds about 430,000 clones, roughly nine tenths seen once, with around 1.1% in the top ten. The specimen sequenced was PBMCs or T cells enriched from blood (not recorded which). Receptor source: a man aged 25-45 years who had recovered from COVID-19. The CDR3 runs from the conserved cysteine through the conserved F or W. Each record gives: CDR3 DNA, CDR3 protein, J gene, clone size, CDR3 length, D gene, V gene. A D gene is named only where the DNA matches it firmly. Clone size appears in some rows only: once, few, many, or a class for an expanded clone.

cdr3_nt: TGTGCCAGCAGCCAGACAGTCACTGAAGCTTTCTTT
cdr3_aa: CASSQTVTEAFF
j_call: TRBJ1-1
clone_size: few
cdr3_length: 12
d_call: NA
v_call: TRBV7-9

cdr3_nt: TGTGCCAGCAGCATCGGGACACTCCAAGAGACCCAGTACTTC
cdr3_aa: CASSIGTLQETQYF
j_call: TRBJ2-5
clone_size: NA
cdr3_length: 14
d_call: NA
v_call: TRBV7-7

cdr3_nt: TGTGCCAGCTCGCCACTAACTAGCTGGGAAGGTCTTGAGCAGTTCTTC
cdr3_aa: CASSPLTSWEGLEQFF
j_call: TRBJ2-1
clone_size: NA
cdr3_length: 16
d_call: NA
v_call: TRBV18

cdr3_nt: TGCGCCAGCAGCCTTTCGGACAGTAATCAGCCCCAGCATTTT
cdr3_aa: CASSLSDSNQPQHF
j_call: TRBJ1-5
clone_size: NA
cdr3_length: 14
d_call: NA
v_call: TRBV4-1

cdr3_nt: TGTGCCAGCAGTGAAGCGCTGGGACAGGGGGCCTACGAGCAGTACTTC
cdr3_aa: CASSEALGQGAYEQYF
j_call: TRBJ2-7
clone_size: NA
cdr3_length: 16
d_call: TRBD1
v_call: TRBV6-1

cdr3_nt: TGTGCCAGCAGCTCGACTACTATAAAAGAGACCCAGTACTTC
cdr3_aa: CASSSTTIKETQYF
j_call: TRBJ2-5
clone_size: NA
cdr3_length: 14
d_call: NA
v_call: TRBV13

cdr3_nt: TGTGCCAGCAGTTCAGGCCAGCTGAACACTGAAGCTTTCTTT
cdr3_aa: CASSSGQLNTEAFF
j_call: TRBJ1-1
clone_size: NA
cdr3_length: 14
d_call: NA
v_call: TRBV28

cdr3_nt: TGTGCCAGCAGCCAAGATCGGGACACCCGCTGGGGCTACACCTTC
cdr3_aa: CASSQDRDTRWGYTF
j_call: TRBJ1-2
clone_size: NA
cdr3_length: 15
d_call: NA
v_call: TRBV14

cdr3_nt: TGTGCCAGCAGCGTGCGGGAGCAGTACTTC
cdr3_aa: CASSVREQYF
j_call: TRBJ2-7
clone_size: NA
cdr3_length: 10
d_call: NA
v_call: TRBV2

cdr3_nt: TGCAGCGTTGTAGGGGGCGAAGCTTTCTTT
cdr3_aa: CSVVGGEAFF
j_call: TRBJ1-1
clone_size: NA
cdr3_length: 10
d_call: TRBD1
v_call: TRBV29-1

cdr3_nt: TGTGCCAGCAGCCAAAACCCGGGGGAAGAGACCCAGTACTTC
cdr3_aa: CASSQNPGEETQYF
j_call: TRBJ2-5
clone_size: NA
cdr3_length: 14
d_call: NA
v_call: TRBV3-1/TRBV3-2